Listed below are T cell receptor beta chains from one sample, sequenced in a study of T cell responses to AZD1222 COVID-19 vaccine. Method: immunoSEQ multiplex PCR; TCRdb's copy keeps in-frame clones and lacks some. The table has 90,000 to 150,000 clones, just under 90% seen once. The source material was peripheral blood, sampled on day 0 of AZD1222 vaccination. These receptors were obtained from an adult in good health. CDR3s include the opening cysteine and the closing phenylalanine or tryptophan. The D gene is left open where the match is weak. Clone size is shown for a subset of rows, as once, few, many or a class of expanded clone.

cdr3_nt cdr3_aa d_call cdr3_length clone_size j_call v_call
TGTGCCAGCAGCGTCGACCTAGCGGGGTACAATGAGCAGTTCTTC CASSVDLAGYNEQFF TRBD2 15 NA TRBJ2-1 TRBV9
TGTGCCTGGAAGGACGGAGGGACTAGCTCCTACAATGAGCAGTTCTTC CAWKDGGTSSYNEQFF TRBD2 16 NA TRBJ2-1 TRBV30
TGTGCCAGCAGCCAAGACAGGCAGCCCCAGCATTTT CASSQDRQPQHF NA 12 NA TRBJ1-5 TRBV3-1/TRBV3-2
TGTGCCAGCAGCCCCGCGACTAACTATGGCTACACCTTC CASSPATNYGYTF NA 13 NA TRBJ1-2 TRBV7-9
TGCGCCAGCAGCTCCGGGGAGGGGAACGCACCCCTCCACTTT CASSSGEGNAPLHF NA 14 NA TRBJ1-6 TRBV5-1
TGTGCCAGCAGCGTAGAGGGGATTAGTGAGCAGTTCTTC CASSVEGISEQFF NA 13 NA TRBJ2-1 TRBV27
TGTGCCAGTAGTCCGTCTAGCGGGAGGCACTCCTACAATGAGCAGTTCTTC CASSPSSGRHSYNEQFF TRBD2 17 NA TRBJ2-1 TRBV19
TGTGCCAGCAGTGAAGCTGGGACACCCAGCAATCAGCCCCAGCATTTT CASSEAGTPSNQPQHF NA 16 NA TRBJ1-5 TRBV2
TGTGCCAGCAGCGCACAGGGAGACGAGCAGTTCTTC CASSAQGDEQFF NA 12 NA TRBJ2-1 TRBV7-6
TGTGCCAGCATCCGGACAGGGCAGGGGGAAAAACTGTTTTTT CASIRTGQGEKLFF TRBD1 14 NA TRBJ1-4 TRBV25-1
TGTGCCAGCTCATTGAATAGGGACCGCAATCAGCCCCAGCATTTT CASSLNRDRNQPQHF NA 15 NA TRBJ1-5 TRBV3-1/TRBV3-2
TGTGCCAGCAGTGAGACAGCCACAGATACGCAGTATTTT CASSETATDTQYF NA 13 NA TRBJ2-3 TRBV6-4
TGTGCCACCAGTTCTAGAGGGGCGACAGATACGCAGTATTTT CATSSRGATDTQYF NA 14 NA TRBJ2-3 TRBV24-1
TGTGCCAGCAGTGAAGCGACTAAATCGGCAGGGAGGTCGTACGAGCAGTACTTC CASSEATKSAGRSYEQYF NA 18 NA TRBJ2-7 TRBV6-1
TGTGCCAGCAGTTATTCGGTCAGTCCAAGCGCAGATACGCAGTATTTT CASSYSVSPSADTQYF NA 16 NA TRBJ2-3 TRBV6-5
TGTGCCAGCAGTTGGACTAGCGGACAGTACAATGAGCAGTTCTTC CASSWTSGQYNEQFF TRBD2 15 NA TRBJ2-1 TRBV6-5
TGTGCCAGCAGCCCTTGGGAAGGGGCCTCCTACGAGCAGTACTTC CASSPWEGASYEQYF NA 15 once TRBJ2-7 TRBV7-9
TGTGCCAGCAGCCTACAGGGTGGGGGAAATTCACCCCTCCACTTT CASSLQGGGNSPLHF NA 15 NA TRBJ1-6 TRBV3-1/TRBV3-2
TGTGCCAGCAGCTTAGAGTGGGAGGGTTATGGCTACACCTTC CASSLEWEGYGYTF NA 14 NA TRBJ1-2 TRBV7-9
TGTGCCAGTAGTGGACCGGACAGGGGTAACTATGGCTACACCTTC CASSGPDRGNYGYTF TRBD1 15 NA TRBJ1-2 TRBV19
TGTGCCAGTAGTATGGAGGGAGGGGTCTACGAGCAGTACTTC CASSMEGGVYEQYF TRBD2 14 NA TRBJ2-7 TRBV19
TGTGCCAGCAGTACGGACAGGGACAGCAATCAGCCCCAGCATTTT CASSTDRDSNQPQHF TRBD1 15 NA TRBJ1-5 TRBV6-5
TGTGCCTGGAATCGGGAAGGGTACAATCAGCCCCAGCATTTT CAWNREGYNQPQHF NA 14 NA TRBJ1-5 TRBV30
TGTGCCAGCAGCAAGGGGGGGCGGGACAGCAATCAGCCCCAGCATTTT CASSKGGRDSNQPQHF NA 16 NA TRBJ1-5 TRBV21-1